Below, 24 T cell receptor beta chains from the same sample are listed, as sequenced in a study of identical twins. TCRdb re-called the 5' RACE reads through MiXCR, storing one row per CDR3 protein. The sample shows under 250,000 distinct CDR3 sequences, around 9.6% of them seen only once. Sequences were obtained from memory (CD45RO+) T cells sorted from blood. These receptors were obtained from a woman between 18 and 29 years old in good health.

This clonotype has only a few counts. This rearrangement joins TRBV29-1 to TRBJ1-3; no clear D. From germline, CDR1 is SQVTM and CDR2 ANQGSEA. This CDR3 is 13 amino acids long. Trimming removed 4 bases at V and 3 bases at J, with 10 bases between. The CDR3 nucleotides are TGCAGCGTTGGAGGTGGGGATGGAAACACCATATATTTT. Protein product: CSVGGGDGNTIYF.

The gene calls are TRBV27 and TRBJ2-1, with D perhaps assigned TRBD1 or TRBD2 (5 bases each). The CDR3 runs 14 residues. V shed 4 bases and J shed 6 bases, with 13 bases lying between them. CDR1 and CDR2 (germline): MNHEY, SMNVEV (reference sequence). The CDR3 region is CASSSRGPPNEQFF. CDR3 in DNA: TGTGCCAGCAGTTCCCGGGGACCCCCCAATGAGCAGTTCTTC.

The chain carries TRBV4-3 and TRBJ2-5; TRBD1 might be the D (6 bases). The CDR3 spans 18 residues. Trimming took off 4 bases at V and 4 bases at J, with 25 bases between the two ends. Germline-derived CDR1 and CDR2 are LGHNA and YSLEER. CDR3 protein: CASSPRVRPQGMVETQYF. The CDR3 nucleotides are TGCGCCAGCAGCCCGCGAGTTAGACCCCAGGGGATGGTAGAGACCCAGTACTTC.

CDR3 region: CASSLEPINTGELFF. As DNA, the CDR3 is TGTGCCAGCAGTTTGGAACCCATCAACACCGGGGAGCTGTTTTTT. V gene TRBV12-3 or TRBV12-4 combines with J gene TRBJ2-2; no clear D gene. The CDR3 has 15 amino acids. The V and J ends lost 3 bases and 2 bases respectively, with 10 bases between them.

This clonotype was seen ten or more times. The rearrangement joins TRBV15 to TRBJ2-6, with no clear D. The germline V gene has CDR1 LNHNV and CDR2 YYDKDF (reference sequence). Trimming took 6 bases from V and 1 from J, leaving 1 base between them. This CDR3 contains 12 residues. The DNA for the CDR3 is TGTGCCACCAGGTCTGGGGCCAACGTCCTGACTTTC. Protein sequence: CATRSGANVLTF.

The chain joins TRBV20-1 to TRBJ2-3; tentative D call: TRBD1 (5 bases). V lost 5 bases, J lost 2 bases, and 14 bases lay in between. The CDR3 spans 14 residues. Germline CDR1 is DFQATT and CDR2 is SNEGSKA (reference sequence). CDR3 sequence (DNA): TGCAGTGCTTCCGAGCCAGGGTACACAGATACGCAGTATTTT. Its translation is CSASEPGYTDTQYF.

The V and J genes are TRBV24-1 and TRBJ2-1; perhaps TRBD2 as D (5 bases). Trimming pared 7 bases from V and 10 bases from J, leaving 13 bases between. Germline assignment: CDR1 KGHDR and CDR2 SFDVKD. This CDR3 has 12 residues. CDR3 coding DNA: TGTGCCACCAGCCCCGGAGGAGCCGAGCAGTTCTTC. Protein product: CATSPGGAEQFF.

This clonotype was detected ten times or more. The chain carries TRBV2 and TRBJ2-1; TRBD2 agrees at 9 bases. CDR1 and CDR2 from the germline V gene are SNHLY and FYNNEI. Trimming at V came to 2 bases and at J to 5 bases, leaving 7 bases not matched to a gene. The CDR3 contains 16 residues. CDR3 protein: CASSEILWTSDNEQFF. Written as DNA, the CDR3 is TGTGCCAGCAGTGAAATTCTCTGGACTAGCGACAATGAGCAGTTCTTC.

This clonotype was observed a handful of times. This chain uses TRBV2 with TRBJ2-5; D gene uncertain. V was cut by 5 bases and J by 2 bases, with 9 bases left in between. Germline CDR1 SNHLY, CDR2 FYNNEI. This CDR3 is built from 13 residues. The CDR3 sequence: CASSYVEQETQYF. CDR3 bases: TGTGCCAGCAGTTACGTGGAACAAGAGACCCAGTACTTC.

In this sample, this clonotype turned up a few times. J is TRBJ2-1 and V is TRBV7-2; 7 nucleotides line up with TRBD2. CDR3 length: 13 residues. V trimming: 1 base; J trimming: 14 bases; junction bases outside the gene matches: 8. Looked up from germline, CDR1 is SGHTA and CDR2 is FQGNSA. CDR3 bases: TGTGCCAGCAGCTTAGGAAAGGCGGGAGTGAAGTTCTTC. Translating gives CASSLGKAGVKFF.

The rearrangement joins TRBV9 to TRBJ2-2; tentatively, D is TRBD2 (5 bases). CDR1 and CDR2 from the germline V gene are SGDLS and YYNGEE. The CDR3 has 17 amino acids. V lost 0 bases, J lost 1 base, and 13 bases lay in between. CDR3 coding DNA: TGTGCCAGCAGCGTAGCTTCTAGCTTCCTGAACACCGGGGAGCTGTTTTTT. This translates into CASSVASSFLNTGELFF.

The rearrangement links TRBV9 to TRBJ2-1; a possible D gene is TRBD2 (6 bases). V gave up 4 bases and J gave up 9 bases, with 11 bases separating them. Germline V lookup: CDR1 SGDLS, CDR2 YYNGEE. There are 12 residues in the CDR3. Written as DNA, the CDR3 is TGTGCCAGCAGCCCCGGAGGGCTTGAGCAGTTCTTC. It specifies CASSPGGLEQFF.

The genes are TRBV11-3 and TRBJ2-1; 10 bases are shared with TRBD2. V lost 8 bases and J lost 7; bases outside the gene matches: 17. The CDR3 sequence is 17 residues long. Germline lookup yields CDR1 SGHNT and CDR2 YENEEA. The CDR3: CASGQGSGGPIGNEQFF. The CDR3 nucleotides are TGTGCCAGCGGCCAGGGTAGCGGGGGGCCTATTGGGAATGAGCAGTTCTTC.

The V and J genes are TRBV9 and TRBJ2-5; 8 bases are shared with TRBD1. Per germline, CDR1 SGDLS and CDR2 YYNGEE. The CDR3 contains 16 residues. V lost 4 bases and J lost 5; bases outside the gene matches: 13. Here the CDR3 reads CASSRSGQGIGETQYF. Here the CDR3 DNA reads TGTGCCAGCAGCAGAAGCGGACAGGGAATCGGGGAGACCCAGTACTTC. The variable domain in full, completed from reference TRBV9 and TRBJ2-5, reads DSGVTQTPKHLITATGQRVTLRCSPRSGDLSVYWYQQSLDQGLQFLIQYYNGEERAKGNILERFSAQQFPDLHSELNLSSLELGDSALYFCASSRSGQGIGETQYFGPGTRLLVL.

V and J are TRBV20-1 and TRBJ2-5, with D possibly being TRBD2 (7 bases). The CDR3 totals 17 residues. V lost 5 bases to trimming and J lost 2 bases, with 24 bases between them. Germline values: CDR1 DFQATT, CDR2 SNEGSKA (reference sequence). The CDR3 reads CSALGGEGGSVQETQYF. The CDR3 DNA follows: TGCAGTGCTCTGGGGGGCGAGGGCGGGAGTGTTCAAGAGACCCAGTACTTC.

The V gene is TRBV5-1, the J gene TRBJ2-7; D is unclear. Per germline, CDR1 SGHRS and CDR2 YFSETQ. The CDR3 has 14 amino acids. The germline V and J ends were trimmed by 5 bases and 5 bases, with 17 bases remaining between them. The CDR3 sequence is CASRTTPPTHEQYF. CDR3 DNA sequence: TGCGCCAGCAGGACCACTCCACCGACCCACGAGCAGTACTTC.

The V call is TRBV29-1, the J call TRBJ2-1, with 9 positions matching TRBD2. V was pared by 5 bases and J by 9 bases, with 14 bases of the junction left unmatched. The CDR3 sequence is 15 residues long. Germline lookup yields CDR1 SQVTM and CDR2 ANQGSEA. This chain's CDR3 is CSVPRGREGRGEQFF. The DNA of the CDR3 is TGCAGCGTTCCCCGGGGGCGGGAGGGCCGGGGTGAGCAGTTCTTC.

The DNA of the CDR3 is TGCGCCAGCAGCGGGGGACTAGCGGGAGGTACCACTGAGCAGTTCTTC. It translates to CASSGGLAGGTTEQFF. This chain joins TRBV5-1 and TRBJ2-1; 15 bases align to TRBD2. The CDR3 consists of 16 residues. CDR1 SGHRS and CDR2 YFSETQ come from the germline V gene. V shed 4 bases and J 9 bases; nucleotides not matched to a gene: 8.

V and J are TRBV6-1 and TRBJ2-5; 9 bases align to TRBD2. The V and J ends lost 6 bases and 5 bases, in that order; junction bases with no gene match: 19. This CDR3 is built from 18 residues. Germline V gene lookup returns CDR1 MNHNS and CDR2 SASEGT. The CDR3 sequence is CASSPRLAGPVIGETQYF. The CDR3 nucleotides read TGTGCCAGCAGCCCCCGGCTAGCGGGACCGGTGATAGGGGAGACCCAGTACTTC.

As DNA, the CDR3 is TGTGCCAGCAGCTTAGCGGGGGGACAGGGAGGGACGGGGACGGGCTACACCTTC. Its translation is CASSLAGGQGGTGTGYTF. The genes are TRBV7-2 and TRBJ1-2; 9 nucleotides align to TRBD1. The germline gives CDR1 SGHTA, CDR2 FQGNSA. V lost 0 bases, J lost 8 bases, and 16 bases stayed unmatched. The CDR3 sequence is 18 residues long.

A few counts support this clonotype. The chain recombines TRBV5-1 with TRBJ1-1; D call uncertain. From germline, CDR1 is SGHRS and CDR2 YFSETQ. The CDR3 consists of 15 residues. V dropped 1 base and J dropped 0 bases, with 10 bases sitting between them. The CDR3 region has the DNA TGCGCCAGCAGCTTGATTCCGGGTATGAACACTGAAGCTTTCTTT. It codes for CASSLIPGMNTEAFF.

The chain links TRBV29-1 to TRBJ2-7; D may be TRBD1 or TRBD2 (6 bases each). The CDR3 length is 12 residues. Trimming removed 7 bases at V and 2 bases at J, with 12 bases between. Looked up from germline, CDR1 is SQVTM and CDR2 is ANQGSEA. The CDR3 protein is CSARRGAYEQYF. The CDR3, as DNA: TGCAGCGCCCGTAGGGGGGCCTACGAGCAGTACTTC.

V usage is TRBV3-1 and J usage is TRBJ2-3; D is ambiguous. The CDR3 is 15 residues long. Germline-derived CDR1 and CDR2 are LGHDT and YNNKEL (reference sequence). The V gene lost 11 bases and the J gene lost 1 base, with 19 bases spanning the gap. CDR3 sequence: CASTLPGRGTDTQYF. The CDR3 DNA sequence: TGTGCCTCCACCCTTCCCGGACGGGGCACAGATACGCAGTATTTT.

For this clonotype: Possible read error: a much larger clone is one base away. The chain links TRBV6-4 to TRBJ2-1; 10 bases fit TRBD2. CDR3 length equals 15 residues. J gave up 6 bases and V 0 bases, and 2 bases lay outside the gene matches. Germline loops: CDR1 MRHNA, CDR2 SNTAGT. As DNA, the CDR3 is TGTGCCAGCAGTGACTCTAGCGGGAGGTTCAATGAGCAGTTCTTC. As protein: CASSDSSGRFNEQFF.